This T cell receptor (beta chain) was documented in a study of blood T cell repertoires in COVID-19. Study at large: From T cells, B-cell-depleted T cells, or PBMCs came the material, which was cDNA or gDNA.

CDR1 and CDR2 from the germline V gene are SGHTA and FQGNSA. The CDR3 has 13 amino acids. V was trimmed by 1 base and J by 5 bases, leaving 8 bases between them. TCRdb's table, derived via immunoSEQ multiplex PCR, lists solely in-frame clones and lacks some. The data hold more than 300,000 clones, with over 75% observed a single time. Each participant's cohort was designated according to participant-reported clinical history. Cohort 3 donors counted as recovered after two negative PCRs, clearance, or resolved symptoms. The sample taken for sequencing was PBMCs or T cells enriched from blood (not recorded which). This TCR was sampled from a man aged 25 to 40 who had recovered from COVID-19. The J gene is TRBJ1-1, the V gene TRBV7-2; D may be TRBD1 (5 bases). In DNA, the CDR3 is TGTGCCAGCAGCTTAGGACAGCTAACTGAAGCTTTCTTT. Its translation: CASSLGQLTEAFF.